This TCR beta chain comes out of a study of blood T cell repertoires in COVID-19. The wider study: COVID-19 samples collected from the United States, Italy and Spain covered acute and convalescent phases. T cells, B-cell-depleted T cells, or PBMCs provided the cDNA or gDNA that served as material.

It was during active infection that Seattle patients were enrolled and then longitudinally followed. The CDR3 is 11 amino acids. Trimming took 5 bases from V and 5 from J, leaving 7 bases between them. Germline V gene sequence: CDR1 KGHSH, CDR2 LQKENI. Here immunoSEQ multiplex PCR was the method, and the copy in TCRdb shows in-frame clones only, minus some. This sample has about 170,000 clones, with 70% to 90% found just once. Sequencing was done on a sample of peripheral blood. This TCR came from a man aged 55 to 70 with COVID-19, enrolled during active disease. J is TRBJ2-7 and V is TRBV18, with D perhaps TRBD1 (6 bases). CDR3 in DNA: TGTGCCAGCTCAGACAGGAACGAGCAGTACTTC. Protein: CASSDRNEQYF.